The present T cell receptor (beta chain) was sequenced within a study of T-cell memory formation after mild COVID-19 (dated by TCRdb to 2020 to 2023). With regard to the full study: TCR sequence clusters from the two donors were found to be largely donor specific. Two young, previously healthy adult volunteers made up the cohort, one male and one female. Longitudinal TCRalpha and TCRbeta repertoire sequencing tracked T-cell clones expanding and contracting after mild COVID-19 in a couple of donors.

Ficoll-Paque density gradient centrifugation was the method used to isolate PBMCs. Inclusive of the bounding cysteine and phenylalanine, the CDR3 is 19 residues long. Only CDR3 DNA is held: 57 bases, read in frame from base 1. The germline V end is reduced by 0 bases and the J end by 0 bases; junction bases left unmatched: 6. Via the germline V gene (reference sequence), CDR1 is LGHDT and CDR2 YNNKEL. This clonotype was seen only a few times. Its cognate antigen has yet to be identified. The record has no base qualities; no much larger clone is one base away. The data were produced on an Illumina NovaSeq 6000. Using 5'RACE with constant-segment primers, TCRalpha and TCRbeta cDNA libraries were constructed, with sample barcodes and unique molecular identifiers added in the process. Trizol reagent was used to extract RNA from every sample. Library amplification was performed in two PCR steps, and a second sample barcode and Illumina TruSeq adapters were introduced in the second step. Sequencing of the libraries was done on an Illumina NovaSeq, producing 2 x 150 bp paired-end reads. The paper's processing steps were these. With migec v1.2.7, reads were demultiplexed and then collapsed into UMI-guided consensus sequences. Using mixcr v2.1.11, UMI consensuses were aligned to TRA and TRB V and J templates and then assembled into clonotypes. Expanded or contracted clonotypes were those called significant by both edgeR and NoisET, with noise models trained on biological replicates. For edgeR calls, the thresholds were a false discovery rate-adjusted p below 0.01 and a log2 fold-change of 1. As an exploratory analysis of dynamics, max-normalized trajectories of the 1000 most abundant clonotypes were examined with PCA combined with hierarchical clustering. Each responding clone was given a CD4 or CD8 phenotype based on the CD4+ and CD8+ repertoires, which had been sequenced separately. The raw public data were reprocessed by TCRdb itself: fastp quality trimming at Q25, MiXCR clonotype calling, in-frame beta chains only. Every distinct CDR3 protein forms one entry, paired with its most common genes and DNA. The V and J calls and clone size come from TCRdb's table, not from the authors' own analysis. This sample holds roughly 500,000 distinct CDR3 sequences; around 20% were observed only once. The ten largest clonotypes hold under 15% of the sample.

Points the paper makes about the study in general: Only a couple of mild cases were covered in the study, and larger cohorts including severe cases with pre-infection samples were considered necessary. SARS-CoV-2 specificity of the second-wave clones peaking on day 37 was not confirmed. Some responding clones were detected in pre-infection memory, which suggested that pre-existing cross-reactive memory T cells had joined the SARS-CoV-2 response. Contracting CD4+ clones turned up mainly in the CM and EM memory subsets, whereas EMRA was where CD8+ clones were enriched. Clones contracting from day 15 to 85 had balanced CD4/CD8 phenotypes, while a second wave expanding from day 15 to 37 was biased towards CD4+.

The sequence came from an adult woman who had mild COVID-19 (a few samples of this study predate the infection). The sample titles of this study are shuffled in the database, so cell type and time point are left out; the donor was told from shared clones. The chain uses TRBV3-1 and TRBJ2-6, and TRBD1 matches 9 of the central bases. Sequenced input: PBMCs or a T cell subset sorted from them (not recorded which). The DNA reads as follows: TGTGCCAGCAGCCAAGATGCGGACAGGGGCCTCTCTGGGGCCAACGTCCTGACTTTC. Translated, it reads CASSQDADRGLSGANVLTF. With the portions outside the CDR3 filled from the reference TRBV3-1 and TRBJ2-6 genes, the complete variable region becomes DTAVSQTPKYLVTQMGNDKSIKCEQNLGHDTMYWYKQDSKKFLKIMFSYNNKELIINETVPNRFSPKSPDKAHLNLHINSLELGDSAVYFCASSQDADRGLSGANVLTFGAGSRLTVL.